These T cell receptor beta chains were read from a single sample in a study of cytomegalovirus exposure and HLA in healthy donors. Some clones are missing from TCRdb's copy, which holds only in-frame ones; the method was immunoSEQ multiplex PCR. The table shows 120,000 or so clones, with under 85% occurring only once. The sequencing sample was made of PBMCs. The receptors originated from a woman between 50 and 59 years old in good health and CMV-seropositive. CDR3s include the opening cysteine and the closing phenylalanine or tryptophan. The D gene is left open where the match is weak. For some rows the clone size is stated as once, few or many, or as a class when expanded; others skip it.

v_call: TRBV6-5
j_call: TRBJ1-3
d_call: NA
clone_size: few
cdr3_nt: TGTGCCAGCAGTTACTCGGGACTGTATGGAAACACCATATATTTT
cdr3_aa: CASSYSGLYGNTIYF

v_call: TRBV18
j_call: TRBJ1-2
d_call: TRBD1
clone_size: NA
cdr3_nt: TGTGCCAGCTCACCCGACGGACAGGCAGAAGGCTACACCTTC
cdr3_aa: CASSPDGQAEGYTF

v_call: TRBV4-2
j_call: TRBJ1-1
d_call: TRBD1
clone_size: NA
cdr3_nt: TGTGCCAGCAGCCTAGGGACAGGGGGTCACCTTAGAACTGAAGCTTTCTTT
cdr3_aa: CASSLGTGGHLRTEAFF

v_call: TRBV7-2
j_call: TRBJ1-5
d_call: NA
clone_size: NA
cdr3_nt: TGTGCCAGCAGCTCGGAGGGATATAGCAATCAGCCCCAGCATTTT
cdr3_aa: CASSSEGYSNQPQHF

v_call: TRBV19
j_call: TRBJ1-3
d_call: TRBD1
clone_size: once
cdr3_nt: TGTGCCAGTAGTCTGAGGGACAGACGCTCTGGAAACACCATATATTTT
cdr3_aa: CASSLRDRRSGNTIYF

v_call: TRBV6-4
j_call: TRBJ1-5
d_call: TRBD1
clone_size: NA
cdr3_nt: TGTGCCAGCAGAAGGACAGGGATGGATCAGCCCCAGCATTTT
cdr3_aa: CASRRTGMDQPQHF

v_call: TRBV2
j_call: TRBJ1-2
d_call: TRBD1
clone_size: once
cdr3_nt: TGTGCCAGCAGTACACGACTGACAGGGGGGAGAGGTGGCTACACCTTC
cdr3_aa: CASSTRLTGGRGGYTF

v_call: TRBV15
j_call: TRBJ2-7
d_call: NA
clone_size: NA
cdr3_nt: TGTGCCACCAGCATAAGACCTACAGCTTCCTACGAGCAGTACTTC
cdr3_aa: CATSIRPTASYEQYF

v_call: TRBV19
j_call: TRBJ1-2
d_call: NA
clone_size: NA
cdr3_nt: TGTGCCAGTAGTATCAGGGAGGGTCATGGCTACACCTTC
cdr3_aa: CASSIREGHGYTF

v_call: TRBV20-1
j_call: TRBJ2-1
d_call: NA
clone_size: NA
cdr3_nt: TGCAGTGCTAGCCTCTGGAGGGAGCAGTTCTTC
cdr3_aa: CSASLWREQFF

v_call: TRBV5-4
j_call: TRBJ2-7
d_call: TRBD2
clone_size: NA
cdr3_nt: TGTGCCAGCAGCTTGCCCAGCGGGAGAGGGTACGAGCAGTACTTC
cdr3_aa: CASSLPSGRGYEQYF

v_call: TRBV19
j_call: TRBJ1-5
d_call: NA
clone_size: few
cdr3_nt: TGTGCCACCAGCAAGGGGAACCATGGCAATCAGCCCCAGCATTTT
cdr3_aa: CATSKGNHGNQPQHF

v_call: TRBV20-1
j_call: TRBJ2-1
d_call: NA
clone_size: NA
cdr3_nt: TGCAGTGCTAGCGGGAACAATGAGCAGTTCTTC
cdr3_aa: CSASGNNEQFF

v_call: TRBV9
j_call: TRBJ2-7
d_call: NA
clone_size: NA
cdr3_nt: TGTGCCAGCAGCGTAGGCCGGGGTGGAACCCACTACGAGCAGTACTTC
cdr3_aa: CASSVGRGGTHYEQYF

v_call: TRBV6-5
j_call: TRBJ1-1
d_call: NA
clone_size: NA
cdr3_nt: TGTGCCAGCAGTTCGCGGGGGCTGAGAAACACTGAAGCTTTCTTT
cdr3_aa: CASSSRGLRNTEAFF

v_call: TRBV12-5
j_call: TRBJ1-1
d_call: NA
clone_size: NA
cdr3_nt: TGTGCTAGTGGTTCGTACAGTACCGGGGGGGGGACTGAAGCTTTCTTT
cdr3_aa: CASGSYSTGGGTEAFF

v_call: TRBV5-4
j_call: TRBJ2-7
d_call: NA
clone_size: NA
cdr3_nt: TGTGCCAGCAGCTTTTCAGGTTACGAGCAGTACTTC
cdr3_aa: CASSFSGYEQYF